This paragraph reports one TCR beta chain. This record belongs to a study of T cells in Graves' hyperthyroidism and ophthalmopathy. The CDR3 sequence is 14 residues long. Looked up from germline, CDR1 is SGHKS and CDR2 is YYEKEE (reference sequence). V lost 4 bases and J 4 bases, leaving 14 bases between the germline ends. RNA transcripts were the template for amplifying TCR beta CDR3 regions. Researchers ran a first-round RT-PCR on the TCR CDR3 using the HTBI primer set. TCRdb independently ran MiXCR on the multiplex PCR reads; one entry per CDR3 protein. Here the sample spans some 460,000 distinct CDR3 sequences, 15% to 19% being singletons.

The chain has TRBV5-5 and TRBJ1-2; TRBD1 might be the D (5 bases). Specimen: blood. The clonotype originates from a woman under 30 with Graves' hyperthyroidism. CDR3: CASSGGDRGYGYTF. The CDR3 nucleotides read TGTGCCAGCAGCGGGGGGGACCGTGGCTATGGCTACACCTTC.